The 20 T cell receptor beta chains listed next were all sequenced from one sample in a study of blood T cells in healthy people across ages. With a J-beta primer mix and a sample-barcoded 5' primer, a second PCR ran about 7 to 12 cycles. TCRdb processed the 5' RACE reads anew with MiXCR; each CDR3 protein has one entry. The table shows 1.5 million or so distinct CDR3 sequences, with approximately 42% occurring only once. Sample: blood. These receptors all stem from a woman between 18 and 30 years old in good health.

This chain links TRBV4-1 with TRBJ2-3; TRBD2 might be the D (6 bases). CDR1 and CDR2 (germline): MGHRA, YSYEKL. CDR3 length equals 18 residues. With 0 bases removed from V and 0 bases from J, the gap between germline ends came to 16 bases. The CDR3 spells CASSQDPLLAASTDTQYF. The CDR3 nucleotides are TGCGCCAGCAGCCAAGATCCCCTCTTAGCGGCAAGCACAGATACGCAGTATTTT.

DNA of the CDR3: TGTGCCAGCAGTTACGTCAGTTTCAATGAGCAGTTCTTC. This translates into CASSYVSFNEQFF. The genes are TRBV6-2 or TRBV6-3 and TRBJ2-1, with no clear D. The germline V gene has CDR1 MNHEY and CDR2 SVGEGT. This CDR3 is built from 13 residues. The ends were cut back, 2 bases at V and 6 bases at J, with 8 bases in the middle.

This clonotype has just a few counts. This rearrangement joins TRBV6-6 to TRBJ2-7; D is perhaps TRBD2 (5 bases). The V end lost 0 bases, the J end lost 6 bases, and 6 bases lay between the germline ends. This CDR3 contains 12 residues. Germline CDR1 MNHNY, CDR2 SVGAGI (reference sequence). CDR3 coding DNA: TGTGCCAGCAGTTACTCGGACTTCGAGCAGTACTTC. Residues: CASSYSDFEQYF.

The genes are TRBV18 and TRBJ1-2, with 9 nucleotides matching TRBD1. Germline-derived CDR1 and CDR2 are KGHSH and LQKENI. This CDR3 comprises 14 residues. After removal of 3 bases from V and 7 bases from J, the junction contained 6 bases not matched to a gene. In DNA, the CDR3 is TGTGCCAGCTCACCTTGGGACAGGGATGGTGGCTACACCTTC. Protein: CASSPWDRDGGYTF.

The chain couples TRBV6-2 or TRBV6-3 to TRBJ2-3; D is possibly TRBD1 or TRBD2 (5 bases each). V was shortened by 5 bases and J by 0 bases, with 15 bases between the two germline ends. There are 16 residues in the CDR3. Germline V gene lookup returns CDR1 MNHEY and CDR2 SVGEGT. CDR3 nucleotide sequence: TGTGCCAGCAGTCCCGGGGACCGAGCTAGCACAGATACGCAGTATTTT. This encodes CASSPGDRASTDTQYF.

This rearrangement joins TRBV27 to TRBJ2-7; D may correspond to TRBD1 or TRBD2 (5 bases each). With the DNA end fitting TRBJ2-4 better, the J assignment may be wrong. Per germline, CDR1 MNHEY and CDR2 SMNVEV (reference sequence). The CDR3 has 15 amino acids. CDR3 protein: CASSLAPGRGNIQYF. As DNA, the CDR3 is TGTGCCAGCAGTTTAGCCCCGGGAAGGGGAAACATTCAGTACTTC.

The chain has TRBV7-9 and TRBJ2-5, with 8 bases lining up with TRBD1. This CDR3 has 15 amino acids. Germline V gene sequence: CDR1 SEHNR, CDR2 FQNEAQ (reference sequence). The V and J ends lost 1 base and 3 bases, in that order; junction bases with no gene match: 4. For the CDR3, the DNA is TGTGCCAGCAGCTTAGGACAGGGGAGTGAAGAGACCCAGTACTTC. Its translation: CASSLGQGSEETQYF.

This chain links TRBV10-3 with TRBJ2-2; D gene unclear. The CDR3 runs 16 residues. Germline V gene data show CDR1 as ENHRY and CDR2 as SYGVKD. Trimming took 3 bases from V and 0 from J, leaving 11 bases between them. The CDR3 nucleotides are TGTGCCATCAGTGAATCGAGTTTCGCGAACACCGGGGAGCTGTTTTTT. Translation: CAISESSFANTGELFF.

The rearrangement joins TRBV27 to TRBJ2-7, with 7 bases aligning to TRBD1. Trimming cost V 2 bases and J 4 bases; bases outside gene matches: 5. The CDR3 is 14 residues long. Germline assignment: CDR1 MNHEY and CDR2 SMNVEV (reference sequence). The CDR3 DNA sequence: TGTGCCAGCAGTTTAAGGACAGGACGGTACGAGCAGTACTTC. Encoded protein: CASSLRTGRYEQYF.

The chain couples TRBV7-6 to TRBJ2-1, with unresolved D. The germline V and J ends were trimmed by 0 bases and 11 bases, with 8 bases remaining between them. Germline values: CDR1 SGHVS, CDR2 FNYEAQ. The CDR3 length is 12 residues. The DNA for the CDR3 is TGTGCCAGCAGCTTAGCCGGATCTAAGCAGTTCTTC. This gives the protein CASSLAGSKQFF.

This clonotype was detected a few times. The chain is built from TRBV4-3 and TRBJ1-6; 11 nucleotides align to TRBD1. Trimming at V came to 1 base and at J to 10 bases, leaving 3 bases not matched to a gene. The CDR3 is 15 residues long. The germline gives CDR1 LGHNA, CDR2 YSLEER. The CDR3 loop reads CASSQGDRGTSPLHF. CDR3 bases: TGCGCCAGCAGCCAAGGGGACAGGGGGACCTCACCCCTCCACTTT.

The genes are TRBV7-2 and TRBJ2-1, with 7 bases that match TRBD1. The germline CDR1 and CDR2 sequences are SGHTA and FQGNSA. Losses at the gene ends were 0 bases for V and 3 bases for J; bases not matched to a gene: 2. The CDR3 loop spans 15 amino acids. The CDR3 DNA sequence: TGTGCCAGCAGCTTAGCCGGGACAGACTACAATGAGCAGTTCTTC. It translates to CASSLAGTDYNEQFF.

The chain has TRBV6-5 and TRBJ2-7; TRBD1 aligns across 9 bases. V shed 2 bases, J shed 2 bases, and the junction held 7 bases outside the gene matches. The CDR3 sequence is 16 residues long. Germline lookup yields CDR1 MNHEY and CDR2 SVGAGI. The CDR3 here is CASSYGGTGSPYEQYF. CDR3 DNA sequence: TGTGCCAGCAGTTACGGAGGGACAGGGTCCCCCTACGAGCAGTACTTC.

The chain uses TRBV20-1 and TRBJ1-5; TRBD1 matches at 10 bases. The V and J ends lost 4 bases and 1 base, in that order; junction bases with no gene match: 13. The CDR3 spans 18 residues. Germline assignment: CDR1 DFQATT and CDR2 SNEGSKA (reference sequence). Written as DNA, the CDR3 is TGCAGTGCTAATATTCTGACAGGGGGCCTAGGGAGCAATCAGCCCCAGCATTTT. This sequence encodes CSANILTGGLGSNQPQHF.

This chain links TRBV7-3 with TRBJ2-1; 10 nucleotides align to TRBD2. V shed 5 bases and J 10 bases; nucleotides not matched to a gene: 11. From germline, CDR1 is SGHTA and CDR2 FQGTGA. The CDR3 contains 15 residues. CDR3: CASSPYTIAGGEQFF. In DNA, the CDR3 is TGTGCCAGCAGCCCATATACAATAGCGGGAGGCGAGCAGTTCTTC. Full variable domain (outside the CDR3, taken from reference TRBV7-3 and TRBJ2-1): GAGVSQTPSNKVTEKGKYVELRCDPISGHTALYWYRQSLGQGPEFLIYFQGTGAADDSGLPNDRFFAVRPEGSVSTLKIQRTERGDSAVYLCASSPYTIAGGEQFFGPGTRLTVL.

V gene TRBV4-1 combines with J gene TRBJ1-5; D call uncertain. Looked up from germline, CDR1 is MGHRA and CDR2 is YSYEKL. The CDR3 spans 14 residues. V lost 1 base to trimming and J lost 2 bases, with 6 bases between them. The CDR3 loop reads CASSQGVGNQPQHF. DNA for the CDR3: TGCGCCAGCAGCCAAGGAGTGGGCAATCAGCCCCAGCATTTT.

Written as DNA, the CDR3 is TGTGCCAGCAGCGGGACCGGGACTTCCGCAAGTGAGCAGTTCTTC. This codes for CASSGTGTSASEQFF. V usage is TRBV9 and J usage is TRBJ2-1, with D possibly being TRBD2 (6 bases). The germline CDR1 and CDR2 sequences are SGDLS and YYNGEE. This CDR3 comprises 15 residues. V dropped 3 bases and J dropped 9 bases, with 19 bases sitting between them.

This clonotype showed up just once. The genes are TRBV5-8 and TRBJ1-1, with D possibly matching TRBD1 (6 bases). This CDR3 has 15 amino acids. The ends were cut back, 3 bases at V and 0 bases at J, with 12 bases in the middle. Germline V CDR1 and CDR2: SGHTS, YDEGEE. CDR3: CASSYPDSLNTEAFF. In DNA form, the CDR3 reads TGTGCCAGCAGCTACCCGGACAGCCTGAACACTGAAGCTTTCTTT.

In its sample, this clonotype was seen many times. The chain has TRBV12-3 or TRBV12-4 and TRBJ2-1; D unclear. Between the trimmed V and J ends, which lost 3 bases and 6 bases, there was a span of 15 bases. The CDR3 has 15 amino acids. CDR3 sequence: CASSLSLEKGNEQFF. The CDR3 region has the DNA TGTGCCAGCAGTTTGAGTCTCGAGAAGGGCAATGAGCAGTTCTTC.

The rearrangement joins TRBV6-5 to TRBJ2-1; maybe TRBD1 (6 bases). Germline V lookup: CDR1 MNHEY, CDR2 SVGAGI. The CDR3 is made up of 13 amino acids. V shed 4 bases and J shed 10 bases, with 14 bases lying between them. This CDR3 is CASSFSSGVEQFF. CDR3 coding DNA: TGTGCCAGCAGTTTCTCCTCAGGGGTAGAGCAGTTCTTC.